This note documents a single T cell receptor beta chain sequence. Its antigen is unidentified. The table came from immunoSEQ multiplex PCR; TCRdb's copy has only in-frame clones and leaves some out. The sample lists about 1,500 clones, roughly 25% occurring once. Atypia-free adjacent lung came from at least 2 cm beyond the tumor margin. This sample is part of a study of T cells in localized non-small cell lung cancer. General study findings and limits: Heterogeneity is still possible, as just one tumor region was sequenced.

Germline V gene lookup returns CDR1 MNHGY and CDR2 SAAAGT. The germline V and J ends were trimmed by 2 bases and 2 bases, with 16 bases remaining between them. The CDR3 length is 16 residues. This clonotype was sampled from a male donor aged 60 or over with stage I lung adenocarcinoma. The specimen was normal lung tissue next to the tumor, collected before any cancer treatment. V is TRBV6-8 and J is TRBJ2-7; the D gene is possibly TRBD1 (6 bases). The DNA of the CDR3 is TGTGCCAGCAGTTACGGTGGGGCAGGGGATCCCTACGAGCAGTACTTC. Its protein is CASSYGGAGDPYEQYF.